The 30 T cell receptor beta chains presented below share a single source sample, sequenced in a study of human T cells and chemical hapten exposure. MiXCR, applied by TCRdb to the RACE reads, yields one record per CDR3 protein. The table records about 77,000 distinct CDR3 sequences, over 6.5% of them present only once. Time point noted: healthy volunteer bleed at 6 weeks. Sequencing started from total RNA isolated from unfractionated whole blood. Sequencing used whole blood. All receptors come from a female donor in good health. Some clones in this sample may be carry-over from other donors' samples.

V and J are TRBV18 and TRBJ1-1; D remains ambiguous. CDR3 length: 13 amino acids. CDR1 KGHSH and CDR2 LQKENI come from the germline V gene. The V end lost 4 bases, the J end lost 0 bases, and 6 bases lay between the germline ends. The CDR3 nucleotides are TGTGCCAGCTCACTAGATATGAACACTGAAGCTTTCTTT. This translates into CASSLDMNTEAFF.

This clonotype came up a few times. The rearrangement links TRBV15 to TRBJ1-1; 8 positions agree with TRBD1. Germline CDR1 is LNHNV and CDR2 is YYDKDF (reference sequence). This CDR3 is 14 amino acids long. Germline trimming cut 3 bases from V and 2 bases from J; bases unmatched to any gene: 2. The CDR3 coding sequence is TGTGCCACCAGCAGGGACAGGGCTAACACTGAAGCTTTCTTT. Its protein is CATSRDRANTEAFF.

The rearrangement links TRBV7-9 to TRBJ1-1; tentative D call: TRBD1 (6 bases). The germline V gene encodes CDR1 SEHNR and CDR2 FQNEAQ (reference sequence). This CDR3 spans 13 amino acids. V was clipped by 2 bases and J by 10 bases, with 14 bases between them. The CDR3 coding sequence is TGTGCCAGCAGCTTATCCTTACAGGGAAGAGCTTTCTTT. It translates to CASSLSLQGRAFF. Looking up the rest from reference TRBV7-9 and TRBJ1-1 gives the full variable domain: DTGVSQNPRHKITKRGQNVTFRCDPISEHNRLYWYRQTLGQGPEFLTYFQNEAQLEKSRLLSDRFSAERPKGSFSTLEIQRTEQGDSAMYLCASSLSLQGRAFFGQGTRLTVV.

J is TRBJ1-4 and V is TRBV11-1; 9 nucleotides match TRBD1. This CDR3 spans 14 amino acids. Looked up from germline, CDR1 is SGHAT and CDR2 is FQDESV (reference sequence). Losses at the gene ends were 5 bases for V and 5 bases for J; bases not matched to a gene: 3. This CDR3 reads CASSATGGNEKLFF. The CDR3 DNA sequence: TGTGCCAGCAGCGCCACAGGGGGCAATGAAAAACTGTTTTTT.

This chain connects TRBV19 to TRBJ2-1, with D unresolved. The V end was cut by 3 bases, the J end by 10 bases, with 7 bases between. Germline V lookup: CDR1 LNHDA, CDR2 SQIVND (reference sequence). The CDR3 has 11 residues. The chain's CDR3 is CASSILYEQFF. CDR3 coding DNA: TGTGCCAGTAGTATTTTATACGAGCAGTTCTTC.

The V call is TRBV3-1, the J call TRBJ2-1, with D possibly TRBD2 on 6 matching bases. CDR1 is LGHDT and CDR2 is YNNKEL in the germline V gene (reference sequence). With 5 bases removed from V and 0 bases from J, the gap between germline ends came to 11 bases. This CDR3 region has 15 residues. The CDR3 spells CASSWDWISYNEQFF. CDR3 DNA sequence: TGTGCCAGCAGCTGGGACTGGATCTCCTACAATGAGCAGTTCTTC.

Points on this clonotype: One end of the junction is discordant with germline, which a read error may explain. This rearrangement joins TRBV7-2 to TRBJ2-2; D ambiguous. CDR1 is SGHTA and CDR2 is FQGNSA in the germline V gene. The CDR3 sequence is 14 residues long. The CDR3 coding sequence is TGTGCCAGCGGCTTGGGGTGGTTCTCCGGGGAGCTGTTTTTT. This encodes CASGLGWFSGELFF.

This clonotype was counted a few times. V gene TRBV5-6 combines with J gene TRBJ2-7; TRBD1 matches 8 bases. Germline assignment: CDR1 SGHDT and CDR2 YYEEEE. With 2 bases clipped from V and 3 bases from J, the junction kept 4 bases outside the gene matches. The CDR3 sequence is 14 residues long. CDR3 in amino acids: CASSFGQGGYEQYF. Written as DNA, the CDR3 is TGTGCCAGCAGCTTCGGACAGGGCGGCTACGAGCAGTACTTC. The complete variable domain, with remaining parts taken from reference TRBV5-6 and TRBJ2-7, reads DAGVTQSPTHLIKTRGQQVTLRCSPKSGHDTVSWYQQALGQGPQFIFQYYEEEERQRGNFPDRFSGHQFPNYSSELNVNALLLGDSALYLCASSFGQGGYEQYFGPGTRLTVT.

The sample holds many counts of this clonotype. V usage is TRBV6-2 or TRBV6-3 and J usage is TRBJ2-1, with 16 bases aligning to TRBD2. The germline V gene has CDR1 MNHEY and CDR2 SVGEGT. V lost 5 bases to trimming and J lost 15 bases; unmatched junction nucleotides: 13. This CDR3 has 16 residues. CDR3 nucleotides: TGTGCCAGCAGTAAGGGACTAGCGGGGGGGCCAACCATTCCGTTCTTC. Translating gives CASSKGLAGGPTIPFF.

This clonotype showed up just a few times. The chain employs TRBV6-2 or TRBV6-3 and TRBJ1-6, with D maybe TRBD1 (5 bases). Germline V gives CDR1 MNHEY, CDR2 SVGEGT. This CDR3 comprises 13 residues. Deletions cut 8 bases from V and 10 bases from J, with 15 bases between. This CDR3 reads CASQDSRYSPLHF. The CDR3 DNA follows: TGTGCCAGCCAAGACAGTCGGTACTCACCCCTCCACTTT.

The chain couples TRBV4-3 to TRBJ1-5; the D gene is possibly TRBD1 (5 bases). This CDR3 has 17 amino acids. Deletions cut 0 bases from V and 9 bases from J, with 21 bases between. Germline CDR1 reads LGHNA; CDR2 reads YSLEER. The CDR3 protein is CASSQDRSGEGARPQHF. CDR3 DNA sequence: TGCGCCAGCAGCCAAGATCGATCGGGGGAAGGGGCCCGGCCCCAGCATTTT.

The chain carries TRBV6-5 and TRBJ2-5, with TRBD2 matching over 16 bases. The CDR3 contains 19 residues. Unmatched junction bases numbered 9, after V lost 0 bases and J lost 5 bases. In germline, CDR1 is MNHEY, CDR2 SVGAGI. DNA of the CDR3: TGTGCCAGCAGTTACTCCACCGCCCCGGGACTAGCGGGGGGGGAGACCCAGTACTTC. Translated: CASSYSTAPGLAGGETQYF.

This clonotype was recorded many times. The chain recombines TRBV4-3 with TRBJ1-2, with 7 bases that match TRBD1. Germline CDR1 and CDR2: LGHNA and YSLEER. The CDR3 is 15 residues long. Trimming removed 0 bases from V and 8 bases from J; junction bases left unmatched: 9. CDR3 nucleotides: TGCGCCAGCAGCCAAGAGATACAGGGGATCGACGGCTACACCTTC. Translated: CASSQEIQGIDGYTF.

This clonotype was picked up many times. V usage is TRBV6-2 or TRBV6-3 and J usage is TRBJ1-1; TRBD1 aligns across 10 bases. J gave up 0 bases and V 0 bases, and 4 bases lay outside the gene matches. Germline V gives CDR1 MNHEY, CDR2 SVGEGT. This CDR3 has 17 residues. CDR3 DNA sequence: TGTGCCAGCAGTTACTCTGGACAGGGGGTAATGAACACTGAAGCTTTCTTT. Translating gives CASSYSGQGVMNTEAFF.

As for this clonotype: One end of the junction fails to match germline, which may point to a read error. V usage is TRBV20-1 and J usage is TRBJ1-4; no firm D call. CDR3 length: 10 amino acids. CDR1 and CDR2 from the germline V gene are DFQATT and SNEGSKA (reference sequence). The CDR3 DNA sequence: TGCAGTGCTTGGAGTGAAAAACCGTTTTTT. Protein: CSAWSEKPFF.

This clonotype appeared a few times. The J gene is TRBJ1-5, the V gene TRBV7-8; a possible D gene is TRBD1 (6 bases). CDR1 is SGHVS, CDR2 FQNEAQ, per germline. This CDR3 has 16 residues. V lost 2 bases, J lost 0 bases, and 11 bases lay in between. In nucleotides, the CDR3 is TGTGCCAGCAGCTTACCGGGGGCTTATAGCAATCAGCCCCAGCATTTT. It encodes CASSLPGAYSNQPQHF.

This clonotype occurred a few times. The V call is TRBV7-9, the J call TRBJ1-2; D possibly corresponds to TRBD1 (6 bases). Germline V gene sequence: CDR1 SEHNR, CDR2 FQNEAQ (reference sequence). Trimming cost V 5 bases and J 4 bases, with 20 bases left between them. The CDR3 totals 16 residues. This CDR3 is CASSTNPGEGLYGYTF. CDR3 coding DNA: TGTGCCAGCAGCACAAATCCAGGGGAGGGACTCTATGGCTACACCTTC.

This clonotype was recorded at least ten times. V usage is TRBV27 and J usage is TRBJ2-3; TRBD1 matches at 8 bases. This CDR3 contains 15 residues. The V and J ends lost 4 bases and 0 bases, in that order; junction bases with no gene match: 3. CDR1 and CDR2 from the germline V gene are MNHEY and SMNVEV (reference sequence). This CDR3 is CASSYRQGSTDTQYF. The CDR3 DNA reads TGTGCCAGCAGTTACCGACAGGGGAGCACAGATACGCAGTATTTT.

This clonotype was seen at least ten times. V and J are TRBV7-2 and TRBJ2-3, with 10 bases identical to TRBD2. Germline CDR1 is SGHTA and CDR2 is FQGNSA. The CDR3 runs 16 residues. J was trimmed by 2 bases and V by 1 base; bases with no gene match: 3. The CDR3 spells CASSLVLAGPTDTQYF. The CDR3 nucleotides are TGTGCCAGCAGCTTAGTACTAGCGGGGCCCACAGATACGCAGTATTTT.

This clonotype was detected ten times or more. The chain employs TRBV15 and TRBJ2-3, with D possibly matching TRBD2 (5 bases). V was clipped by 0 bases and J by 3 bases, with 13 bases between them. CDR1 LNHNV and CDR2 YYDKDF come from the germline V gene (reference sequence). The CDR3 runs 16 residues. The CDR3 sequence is CATSREAGKVTDTQYF. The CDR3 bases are TGTGCCACCAGCAGAGAGGCCGGGAAAGTGACAGATACGCAGTATTTT.

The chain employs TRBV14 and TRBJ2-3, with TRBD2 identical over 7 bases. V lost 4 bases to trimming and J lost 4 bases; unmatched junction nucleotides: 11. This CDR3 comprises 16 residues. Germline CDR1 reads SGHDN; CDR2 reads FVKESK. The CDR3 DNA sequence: TGTGCCAGCAGCCGGTTCCTCGGGGGGACGTCAGATACGCAGTATTTT. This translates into CASSRFLGGTSDTQYF.

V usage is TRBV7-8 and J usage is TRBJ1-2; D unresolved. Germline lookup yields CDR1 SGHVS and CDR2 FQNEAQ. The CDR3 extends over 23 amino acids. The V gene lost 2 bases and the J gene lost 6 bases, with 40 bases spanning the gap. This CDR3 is CASSLYIRVPANPLMDFPHGYTF. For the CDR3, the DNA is TGTGCCAGCAGCTTATATATCCGGGTCCCGGCAAACCCGCTCATGGACTTTCCGCATGGCTACACCTTC.

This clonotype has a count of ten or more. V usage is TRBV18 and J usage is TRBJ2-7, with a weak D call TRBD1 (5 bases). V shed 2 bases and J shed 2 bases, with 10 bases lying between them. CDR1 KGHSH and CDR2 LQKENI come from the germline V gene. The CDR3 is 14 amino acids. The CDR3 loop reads CASSPKGLTYEQYF. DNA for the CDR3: TGTGCCAGCTCACCAAAGGGGCTGACCTACGAGCAGTACTTC.

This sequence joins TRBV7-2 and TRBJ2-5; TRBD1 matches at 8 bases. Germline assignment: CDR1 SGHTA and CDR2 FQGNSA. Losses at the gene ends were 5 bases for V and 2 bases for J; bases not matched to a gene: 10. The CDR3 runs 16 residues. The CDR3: CASSPRTGILQETQYF. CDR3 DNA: TGTGCCAGCAGCCCCCGGACAGGGATCCTACAAGAGACCCAGTACTTC.

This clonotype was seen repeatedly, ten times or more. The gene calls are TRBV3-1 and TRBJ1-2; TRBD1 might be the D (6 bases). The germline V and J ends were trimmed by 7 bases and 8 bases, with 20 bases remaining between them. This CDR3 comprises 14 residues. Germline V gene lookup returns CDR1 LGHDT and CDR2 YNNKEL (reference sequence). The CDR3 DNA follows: TGTGCCAGCACCTCCGATTGGGGGGGGCGAGGCTACACCTTC. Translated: CASTSDWGGRGYTF.

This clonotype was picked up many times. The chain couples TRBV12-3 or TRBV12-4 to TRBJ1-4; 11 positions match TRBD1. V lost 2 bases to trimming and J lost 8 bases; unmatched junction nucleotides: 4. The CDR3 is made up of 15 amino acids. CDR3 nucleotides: TGTGCCAGCAGTTTAAGGGGACAGGGGGAGGAAAAACTGTTTTTT. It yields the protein CASSLRGQGEEKLFF.

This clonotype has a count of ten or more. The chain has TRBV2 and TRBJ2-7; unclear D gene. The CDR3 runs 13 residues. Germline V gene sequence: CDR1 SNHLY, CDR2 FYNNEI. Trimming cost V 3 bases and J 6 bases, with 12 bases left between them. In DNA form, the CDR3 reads TGTGCCAGCAGTGATGGTGTCGTACTCGAGCAGTACTTC. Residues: CASSDGVVLEQYF.

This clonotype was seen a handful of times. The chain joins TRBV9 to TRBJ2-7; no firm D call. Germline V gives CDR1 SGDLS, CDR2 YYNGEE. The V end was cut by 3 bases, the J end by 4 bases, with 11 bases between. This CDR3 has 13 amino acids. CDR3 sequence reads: CASSGPLKYEQYF. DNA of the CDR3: TGTGCCAGCAGCGGACCACTGAAGTACGAGCAGTACTTC.

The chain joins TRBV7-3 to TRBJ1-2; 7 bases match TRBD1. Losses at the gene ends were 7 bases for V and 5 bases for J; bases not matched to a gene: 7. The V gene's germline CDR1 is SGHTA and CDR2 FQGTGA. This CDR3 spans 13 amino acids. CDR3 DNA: TGTGCCAGCACCCGACAGGGTGTATATGGCTACACCTTC. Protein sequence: CASTRQGVYGYTF.

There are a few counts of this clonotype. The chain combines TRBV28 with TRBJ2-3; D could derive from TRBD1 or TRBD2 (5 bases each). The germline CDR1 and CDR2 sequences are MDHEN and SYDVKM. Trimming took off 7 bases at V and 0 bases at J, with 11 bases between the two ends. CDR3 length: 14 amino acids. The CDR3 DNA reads TGTGCCAGCACCTTCAGGGACAGCACAGATACGCAGTATTTT. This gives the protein CASTFRDSTDTQYF.